The 27 T cell receptor beta chains below come from one sample, sequenced in a study of cytomegalovirus exposure and HLA in healthy donors. 60 Vbeta and 13 Jbeta primers were used in PCR. Assay: immunoSEQ multiplex PCR; the TCRdb copy retains only in-frame clones and omits some. The table lists 91,000 or so clones, 70% to 85% of them singletons. Material: PBMCs. All receptors come from a man aged 30-40 years in good health and CMV-seropositive.

V and J are TRBV5-5 and TRBJ1-2; TRBD1 matches 7 bases. Germline CDR1 and CDR2: SGHKS and YYEKEE (reference sequence). The V segment lost 1 base and the J segment 4 bases; nucleotides outside the gene matches: 13. This CDR3 region has 17 residues. The CDR3 loop is CASSLSGVTGSSYGYTF. CDR3 in DNA: TGTGCCAGCAGCTTGTCCGGGGTGACAGGGTCTAGCTATGGCTACACCTTC.

This rearrangement joins TRBV28 to TRBJ2-7; TRBD2 matches 11 bases. The germline gives CDR1 MDHEN, CDR2 SYDVKM. There are 14 residues in the CDR3. With 6 bases clipped from V and 6 bases from J, the junction kept 7 bases outside the gene matches. The CDR3 nucleotides are TGTGCCAGCAGCGAGACTAGCGGGAAGGGCGAGCAGTACTTC. Protein: CASSETSGKGEQYF.

The table lists this clone with a few counts. This rearrangement joins TRBV5-4 to TRBJ2-5, with D tentatively TRBD1 (5 bases). Germline loops: CDR1 SGHNT, CDR2 YYREEE (reference sequence). The CDR3 has 15 amino acids. With 2 bases removed from V and 5 bases from J, the gap between germline ends came to 16 bases. CDR3 protein: CASSFRQGDRETQYF. The CDR3 DNA sequence: TGTGCCAGCAGCTTCAGGCAGGGTGACCGGGAGACCCAGTACTTC.

The V call is TRBV6-5, the J call TRBJ2-7, with D possibly being TRBD1 (6 bases). Trimming took off 5 bases at V and 1 base at J, with 12 bases between the two ends. CDR1 is MNHEY and CDR2 is SVGAGI in the germline V gene. The CDR3 extends over 14 amino acids. The CDR3, as DNA: TGTGCCAGCAGTACCTCAGGGGATTCCTACGAGCAGTACGTC. The encoded protein is CASSTSGDSYEQYV.

This chain uses TRBV27 with TRBJ1-2, with a possible D match to TRBD1 (6 bases). Trimming took off 4 bases at V and 6 bases at J, with 15 bases between the two ends. The germline V gene has CDR1 MNHEY and CDR2 SMNVEV (reference sequence). This CDR3 is 14 amino acids long. CDR3 amino acids: CASSWGQGGDGYTF. CDR3 in DNA: TGTGCCAGCAGTTGGGGGCAGGGTGGGGATGGCTACACCTTC.

The genes are TRBV15 and TRBJ2-2; 9 nucleotides align to TRBD1. Trimming cost V 3 bases and J 6 bases; bases outside gene matches: 5. The CDR3 is 15 residues long. CDR1 is LNHNV and CDR2 is YYDKDF in the germline V gene (reference sequence). As DNA, the CDR3 is TGTGCCACCAGCAGTAGGACAGGGGCCCCCGGGGAGCTGTTTTTT. Protein sequence: CATSSRTGAPGELFF.

The V gene is TRBV19, the J gene TRBJ1-2; tentatively, D is TRBD1 (6 bases). Germline CDR1 LNHDA, CDR2 SQIVND (reference sequence). The CDR3 contains 12 residues. Deletions cut 3 bases from V and 9 bases from J, with 11 bases between. The CDR3 DNA is TGTGCCAGTAGTATCGGGACATCTCGCTACACCTTC. Translating gives CASSIGTSRYTF.

The chain has TRBV5-1 and TRBJ2-1, with 9 bases aligning to TRBD2. Germline CDR1 is SGHRS and CDR2 is YFSETQ. J was trimmed by 10 bases and V by 1 base; bases with no gene match: 18. CDR3 length: 18 residues. CDR3 nucleotide sequence: TGCGCCAGCAGCTTGTCGGCAGAAGCGGGAGGAGTTGTCTGGGAGCAGTTCTTC. Protein sequence: CASSLSAEAGGVVWEQFF.

This clone has only a few counts. The genes are TRBV7-9 and TRBJ2-5; 14 nucleotides align to TRBD2. Germline-derived CDR1 and CDR2 are SEHNR and FQNEAQ (reference sequence). The CDR3 is 19 amino acids. The junction had 15 bases not matched to a gene; V was cut back by 5 bases and J by 4 bases. CDR3: CASSPKVRLAGGPRETQYF. CDR3 DNA: TGTGCCAGCAGCCCAAAAGTGAGACTAGCGGGAGGGCCTCGAGAGACCCAGTACTTC.

The J gene is TRBJ2-2, the V gene TRBV7-2, with TRBD2 matching over 7 bases. CDR1 and CDR2 (germline): SGHTA, FQGNSA. V was pared by 2 bases and J by 4 bases, with 7 bases of the junction left unmatched. The CDR3 loop spans 16 amino acids. This CDR3 is CASSLSPGGITGELFF. Here the CDR3 DNA reads TGTGCCAGCAGCTTATCTCCGGGGGGAATCACCGGGGAGCTGTTTTTT.

The chain couples TRBV27 to TRBJ1-5; D gene unclear. The germline gives CDR1 MNHEY, CDR2 SMNVEV (reference sequence). Trimming left V 8 bases short and J 2 bases short, with 10 bases between. The CDR3 has 13 residues. CDR3 amino acids: CASSGVGNQPQHF. The CDR3 DNA sequence: TGTGCCAGCTCCGGGGTTGGCAATCAGCCCCAGCATTTT.

The table lists this clone with a few counts. The chain joins TRBV27 to TRBJ2-3; a weak D match, TRBD1 (6 bases). The CDR3 sequence is 16 residues long. Trimming shortened V by 6 bases and J by 2 bases, and 18 bases separated the two germline ends. Per the germline V gene, CDR1 is MNHEY and CDR2 is SMNVEV (reference sequence). This CDR3 is CASRVGDRPLTDTQYF. The CDR3 nucleotides are TGTGCCAGCAGAGTAGGTGACAGGCCACTCACAGATACGCAGTATTTT.

The chain carries TRBV11-2 and TRBJ1-6; no firm D call. Germline V gives CDR1 SGHAT, CDR2 FQNNGV. Between the trimmed V and J ends, which lost 3 bases and 5 bases, there was a span of 8 bases. The CDR3 totals 14 residues. The DNA for the CDR3 is TGTGCCAGCAGCTTCCGGTTAGATAATTCACCCCTCCACTTT. Its translation: CASSFRLDNSPLHF.

The chain has TRBV2 and TRBJ2-1, with 12 positions matching TRBD2. From germline, CDR1 is SNHLY and CDR2 FYNNEI. The CDR3 has 20 residues. After removal of 1 base from V and 8 bases from J, the junction contained 18 bases not matched to a gene. For the CDR3, the DNA is TGTGCCAGCAGTGAAGGGGGCTCGCCTAGACTAGCGGGGGTCCGCGATGAGCAGTTCTTC. Its protein is CASSEGGSPRLAGVRDEQFF.

The V call is TRBV7-2, the J call TRBJ2-5; 8 bases are shared with TRBD1. CDR3 length: 13 amino acids. Germline values: CDR1 SGHTA, CDR2 FQGNSA. V lost 4 bases and J lost 2; bases outside the gene matches: 0. In DNA form, the CDR3 reads TGTGCCAGCAGCTGGGACAGGCAAGAGACCCAGTACTTC. Its protein product is CASSWDRQETQYF.

The rearrangement uses TRBV6-5 and TRBJ2-7; 9 nucleotides line up with TRBD1. The CDR3 has 16 residues. Germline loops: CDR1 MNHEY, CDR2 SVGAGI. The J segment lost 6 bases and the V segment lost 0 bases, leaving 9 bases of the junction unmatched. The CDR3 here is CASSYSAVQGAGEQYV. For the CDR3, the DNA is TGTGCCAGCAGTTACTCGGCGGTACAGGGGGCGGGCGAGCAGTACGTC.

The rearrangement joins TRBV29-1 to TRBJ1-1, with no clear D. The CDR3 sequence is 11 residues long. V was pared by 4 bases and J by 4 bases, with 7 bases between. Looked up from germline, CDR1 is SQVTM and CDR2 is ANQGSEA. The CDR3 bases are TGCAGCGTTGGCAGTGTCACTGAAGCTTTCTTT. Translating gives CSVGSVTEAFF. The full variable domain, completed using reference TRBV29-1 and TRBJ1-1, is SAVISQKPSRDICQRGTSLTIQCQVDSQVTMMFWYRQQPGQSLTLIATANQGSEATYESGFVIDKFPISRPNLTFSTLTVSNMSPEDSSIYLCSVGSVTEAFFGQGTRLTVV.

The V gene is TRBV19, the J gene TRBJ1-2, with D perhaps matching TRBD1 (6 bases). The CDR3 contains 12 residues. V dropped 11 bases and J dropped 4 bases, with 14 bases sitting between them. The germline V gene has CDR1 LNHDA and CDR2 SQIVND (reference sequence). The CDR3 nucleotides are TGTGCCGGGCGAGGGGGAAGCTATGGCTACACCTTC. This sequence encodes CAGRGGSYGYTF.

The V call is TRBV4-3, the J call TRBJ2-7, with 10 bases that match TRBD2. The CDR3 covers 16 residues. Per the germline V gene, CDR1 is LGHNA and CDR2 is YSLEER. J lost 4 bases, V lost 4 bases, and 10 bases had no gene match. CDR3 nucleotides: TGCGCCAGCAGCCCGGCGGCTAGCGGGAGAGGGTACGAGCAGTACTTC. It encodes CASSPAASGRGYEQYF.

In this sample, this clone turned up once. The chain has TRBV19 and TRBJ1-2; D is unclear. Germline lookup yields CDR1 LNHDA and CDR2 SQIVND (reference sequence). Trimming left V 6 bases short and J 6 bases short, with 14 bases between. The CDR3 loop spans 13 amino acids. The CDR3 spells CASRVLPEHGYTF. The CDR3 coding sequence is TGTGCCAGTAGAGTCCTACCGGAGCATGGCTACACCTTC.

The chain uses TRBV19 and TRBJ1-5; 7 bases match TRBD1. The CDR3 contains 14 residues. V was clipped by 9 bases and J by 3 bases; unmatched bases: 8. CDR1 is LNHDA and CDR2 is SQIVND in the germline V gene (reference sequence). Written as DNA, the CDR3 is TGTGCCAGCAGCTTACAGGGGACCAATCAGCCCCAGCATTTT. This sequence encodes CASSLQGTNQPQHF.

The chain links TRBV7-9 to TRBJ2-1; 8 nucleotides agree with TRBD2. Losses at the gene ends were 3 bases for V and 7 bases for J; bases not matched to a gene: 11. The CDR3 length is 16 residues. Germline V gene data show CDR1 as SEHNR and CDR2 as FQNEAQ (reference sequence). CDR3 DNA sequence: TGTGCCAGCAGCTTGGTGGGACTAGGAAGACGAAATGAGCAGTTCTTC. Translation: CASSLVGLGRRNEQFF.

The gene calls are TRBV27 and TRBJ1-1; 7 bases map to TRBD1. The germline gives CDR1 MNHEY, CDR2 SMNVEV (reference sequence). After removal of 0 bases from V and 0 bases from J, the junction contained 1 base not matched to a gene. There are 15 residues in the CDR3. The CDR3 protein is CASSLSQGVNTEAFF. DNA of the CDR3: TGTGCCAGCAGTTTATCCCAGGGGGTGAACACTGAAGCTTTCTTT.

The chain recombines TRBV6-6 with TRBJ1-1; perhaps TRBD1 as D (5 bases). The germline V and J ends were trimmed by 2 bases and 7 bases, with 11 bases remaining between them. The germline V gene encodes CDR1 MNHNY and CDR2 SVGAGI (reference sequence). CDR3 length: 13 amino acids. CDR3 coding DNA: TGTGCCAGCAGTTACGCGGGGCAGGGTGAAGCTTTCTTT. It is translated as CASSYAGQGEAFF.

This clone was recorded once. The chain combines TRBV7-8 with TRBJ2-7; TRBD2 agrees at 7 bases. Germline V gene data show CDR1 as SGHVS and CDR2 as FQNEAQ. V was pared by 0 bases and J by 2 bases, with 4 bases of the junction left unmatched. The length of the CDR3 is 15 residues. The CDR3 sequence: CASSLASGLAYEQYF. The CDR3 nucleotides are TGTGCCAGCAGCTTAGCATCTGGACTAGCCTACGAGCAGTACTTC.

The CDR3 DNA reads as TGTGCCAGCAGCCAGGGTCGCAACTACGAGCAGTACGTC. It translates to CASSQGRNYEQYV. The V call is TRBV14, the J call TRBJ2-7; no definite D call. There are 13 residues in the CDR3. V was trimmed by 3 bases and J by 3 bases, leaving 9 bases between them. Per the germline V gene, CDR1 is SGHDN and CDR2 is FVKESK.

The chain has TRBV29-1 and TRBJ1-3; 8 nucleotides match TRBD1. The V and J ends lost 7 bases and 0 bases, in that order; junction bases with no gene match: 5. Germline values: CDR1 SQVTM, CDR2 ANQGSEA. CDR3 length equals 14 residues. CDR3 sequence: CSAQTGDSGNTIYF. CDR3 sequence (DNA): TGCAGCGCCCAGACAGGGGACTCTGGAAACACCATATATTTT.